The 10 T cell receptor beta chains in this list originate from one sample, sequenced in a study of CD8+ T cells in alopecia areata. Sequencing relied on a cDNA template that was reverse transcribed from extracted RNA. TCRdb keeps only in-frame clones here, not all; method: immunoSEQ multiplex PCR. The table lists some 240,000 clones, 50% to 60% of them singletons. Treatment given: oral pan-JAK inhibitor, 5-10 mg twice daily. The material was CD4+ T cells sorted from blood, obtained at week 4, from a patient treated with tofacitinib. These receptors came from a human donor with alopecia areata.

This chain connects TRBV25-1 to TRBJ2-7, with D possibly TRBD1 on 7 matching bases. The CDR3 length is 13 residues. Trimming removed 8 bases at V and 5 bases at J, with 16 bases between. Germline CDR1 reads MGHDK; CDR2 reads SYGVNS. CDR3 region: CASSSGGRNEQYF. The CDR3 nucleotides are TGTGCCAGCTCCTCAGGGGGGCGGAACGAGCAGTACTTC.

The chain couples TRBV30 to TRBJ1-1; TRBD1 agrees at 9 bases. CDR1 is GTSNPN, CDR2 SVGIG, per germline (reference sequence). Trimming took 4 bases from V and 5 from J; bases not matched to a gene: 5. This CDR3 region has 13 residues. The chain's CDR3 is CAWTGQGITEAFF. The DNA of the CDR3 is TGTGCCTGGACCGGACAGGGGATAACTGAAGCTTTCTTT.

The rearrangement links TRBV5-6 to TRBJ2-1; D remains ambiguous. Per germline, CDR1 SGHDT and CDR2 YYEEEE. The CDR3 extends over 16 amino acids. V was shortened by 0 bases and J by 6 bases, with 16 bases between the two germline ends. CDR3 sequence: CASSLAGQVSFNEQFF. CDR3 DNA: TGTGCCAGCAGCTTGGCCGGTCAGGTTAGCTTCAATGAGCAGTTCTTC. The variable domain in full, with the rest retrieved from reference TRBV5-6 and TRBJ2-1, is DAGVTQSPTHLIKTRGQQVTLRCSPKSGHDTVSWYQQALGQGPQFIFQYYEEEERQRGNFPDRFSGHQFPNYSSELNVNALLLGDSALYLCASSLAGQVSFNEQFFGPGTRLTVL.

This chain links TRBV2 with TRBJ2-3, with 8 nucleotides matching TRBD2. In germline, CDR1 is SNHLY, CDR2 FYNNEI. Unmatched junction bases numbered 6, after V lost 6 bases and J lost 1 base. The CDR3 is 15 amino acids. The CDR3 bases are TGTGCCAGCAGGACGGGGGGGCCGGGCACAGATACGCAGTATTTT. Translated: CASRTGGPGTDTQYF.

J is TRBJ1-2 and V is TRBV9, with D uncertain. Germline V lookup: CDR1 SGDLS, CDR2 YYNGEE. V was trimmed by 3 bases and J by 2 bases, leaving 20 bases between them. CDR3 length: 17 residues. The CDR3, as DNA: TGTGCCAGCAGCGGACCCTATGGGTGGATGGGGAACTATGGCTACACCTTC. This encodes CASSGPYGWMGNYGYTF.

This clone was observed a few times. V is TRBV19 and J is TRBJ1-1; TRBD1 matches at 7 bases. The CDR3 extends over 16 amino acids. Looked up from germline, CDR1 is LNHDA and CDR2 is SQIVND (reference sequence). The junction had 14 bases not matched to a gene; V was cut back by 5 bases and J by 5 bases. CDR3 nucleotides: TGTGCCAGTAGTCCCGGGAGAGGGGGCGCGAAAACTGAAGCTTTCTTT. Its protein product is CASSPGRGGAKTEAFF.

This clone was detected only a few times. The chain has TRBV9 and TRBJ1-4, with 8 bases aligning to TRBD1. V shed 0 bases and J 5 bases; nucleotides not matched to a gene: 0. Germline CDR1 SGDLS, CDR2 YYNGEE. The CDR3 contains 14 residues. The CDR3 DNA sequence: TGTGCCAGCAGCGTAGACAGGGGGAATGAAAAACTGTTTTTT. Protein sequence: CASSVDRGNEKLFF.

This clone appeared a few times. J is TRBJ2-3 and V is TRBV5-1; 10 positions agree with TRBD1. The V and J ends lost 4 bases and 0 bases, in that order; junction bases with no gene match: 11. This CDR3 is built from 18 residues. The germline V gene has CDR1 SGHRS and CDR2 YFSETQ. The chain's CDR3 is CASSLGQGGTSSTDTQYF. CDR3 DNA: TGCGCCAGCAGCCTAGGACAGGGGGGAACTTCTAGCACAGATACGCAGTATTTT.

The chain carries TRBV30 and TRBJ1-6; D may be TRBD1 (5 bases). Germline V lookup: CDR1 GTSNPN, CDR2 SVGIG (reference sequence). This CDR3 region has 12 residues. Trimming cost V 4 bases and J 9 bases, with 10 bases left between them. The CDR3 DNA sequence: TGTGCCTGGAACCCGGGGGGTTCACCCCTCCACTTT. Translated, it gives CAWNPGGSPLHF.

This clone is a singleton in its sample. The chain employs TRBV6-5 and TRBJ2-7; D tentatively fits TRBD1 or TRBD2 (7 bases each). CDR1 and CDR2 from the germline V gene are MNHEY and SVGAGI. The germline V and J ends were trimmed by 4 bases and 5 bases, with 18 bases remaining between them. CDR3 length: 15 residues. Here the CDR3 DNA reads TGTGCCAGCAGTTTCGGCGACAGGGAGGGGGACGAGCAGTACTTC. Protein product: CASSFGDREGDEQYF.